The 18 T cell receptor beta chains reported below all come from one sample, sequenced in a study of cytomegalovirus exposure and HLA in healthy donors (TCRdb year 2017). The library was generated by the immunoSEQ multiplex PCR assay. TCRdb stores this immuneACCESS table with in-frame sequences only. Part of the clones is absent; in the studies checked, under half of the shortfall reflects unresolved V genes, and no reason is known for the rest. Recorded for this sample are 40,000 to 60,000 clones; around 94% of them occurred a single time. Together, the top ten hold 7.8% of the sample. Source material: PBMCs. Receptor source: a woman aged 18-29 years in good health and CMV-seropositive.

This chain connects TRBV11-2 to TRBJ2-3; 8 bases align to TRBD2. The CDR3 length is 18 residues. V was pared by 4 bases and J by 4 bases, with 16 bases of the junction left unmatched. Germline V gene lookup returns CDR1 SGHAT and CDR2 FQNNGV. The CDR3 coding sequence is TGTGCCAGCAGCTCCCCGGAGGGGACTAGAAGGGCTGCAGATACGCAGTATTTT. Translated: CASSSPEGTRRAADTQYF.

The chain links TRBV5-4 to TRBJ2-3; 8 nucleotides match TRBD2. The CDR3 loop spans 14 amino acids. Trimming at V came to 4 bases and at J to 4 bases, leaving 5 bases not matched to a gene. Germline V gene sequence: CDR1 SGHNT, CDR2 YYREEE (reference sequence). The CDR3: CASSQSGSPDTQYF. The CDR3 region has the DNA TGTGCCAGCAGCCAGAGCGGGAGCCCAGATACGCAGTATTTT.

The chain employs TRBV11-2 and TRBJ2-7; 9 nucleotides match TRBD2. There are 15 residues in the CDR3. V lost 3 bases, J lost 2 bases, and 5 bases stayed unmatched. Germline CDR1 is SGHAT and CDR2 is FQNNGV. CDR3 DNA: TGTGCCAGCAGCTTCCAACTAGCGGGTGCCTACGAGCAGTACTTC. Translated: CASSFQLAGAYEQYF.

V usage is TRBV27 and J usage is TRBJ2-1; 8 nucleotides align to TRBD2. The CDR3 contains 16 residues. The J segment lost 4 bases and the V segment lost 6 bases, leaving 11 bases of the junction unmatched. Germline lookup yields CDR1 MNHEY and CDR2 SMNVEV (reference sequence). The CDR3 region has the DNA TGTGCCAGCAGGCCCTCGGGGGGGGTGGGGTACAATGAGCAGTTCTTC. It is translated as CASRPSGGVGYNEQFF.

The gene calls are TRBV4-1 and TRBJ1-2, with 10 bases aligning to TRBD1. CDR3 length: 17 amino acids. Trimming cost V 0 bases and J 6 bases; bases outside gene matches: 10. Germline CDR1 is MGHRA and CDR2 is YSYEKL. The CDR3 sequence is CASSQDPGTGVWDGYTF. Written as DNA, the CDR3 is TGCGCCAGCAGCCAAGATCCCGGGACAGGGGTATGGGATGGCTACACCTTC.

This rearrangement joins TRBV14 to TRBJ2-2; 7 bases align to TRBD2. CDR3 length: 16 residues. Germline values: CDR1 SGHDN, CDR2 FVKESK. V shed 3 bases, J shed 4 bases, and the junction held 8 bases outside the gene matches. CDR3 protein: CASSQIAGTFTGELFF. As DNA, the CDR3 is TGTGCCAGCAGCCAGATAGCGGGCACTTTCACCGGGGAGCTGTTTTTT.

The chain joins TRBV19 to TRBJ1-4, with 7 bases that match TRBD1. The CDR3 contains 14 residues. Trimming removed 7 bases from V and 6 bases from J; junction bases left unmatched: 8. Germline V CDR1 and CDR2: LNHDA, SQIVND (reference sequence). CDR3 in DNA: TGTGCCAGTAAGACGGGACAGACAGATGAAAAACTGTTTTTT. Residues: CASKTGQTDEKLFF.

The chain joins TRBV4-1 to TRBJ1-2; 7 nucleotides align to TRBD1. Germline V CDR1 and CDR2: MGHRA, YSYEKL. The J segment lost 6 bases and the V segment lost 1 base, leaving 8 bases of the junction unmatched. The CDR3 is made up of 15 amino acids. CDR3 nucleotide sequence: TGCGCCAGCAGCCAAGTACAGGGGATGAGGAATGGCTACACCTTC. Amino acids: CASSQVQGMRNGYTF.

V is TRBV9 and J is TRBJ2-3, with D perhaps matching TRBD2 (7 bases). The CDR3 length is 15 residues. V lost 3 bases to trimming and J lost 0 bases, with 11 bases between them. From germline, CDR1 is SGDLS and CDR2 YYNGEE. DNA of the CDR3: TGTGCCAGCAGCGGAGCGGGACAAAGCACAGATACGCAGTATTTT. As protein: CASSGAGQSTDTQYF.

CDR3 in DNA: TGCGCCAGCAGCTTGGCCGGGACAGGCACAGATACGCAGTATTTT. It yields the protein CASSLAGTGTDTQYF. This chain uses TRBV5-1 with TRBJ2-3; 7 nucleotides align to TRBD1. Germline lookup yields CDR1 SGHRS and CDR2 YFSETQ. V lost 0 bases to trimming and J lost 1 base; unmatched junction nucleotides: 2. The CDR3 runs 15 residues.

The CDR3 region has the DNA TGTGCCAGCGCGATGGGTGAGGGTTCCTACGAGCAGTACTTC. Translating gives CASAMGEGSYEQYF. V and J are TRBV6-5 and TRBJ2-7, with D possibly matching TRBD2 (5 bases). The CDR3 is 14 amino acids. The ends were cut back, 8 bases at V and 1 base at J, with 15 bases in the middle. Germline V gene data show CDR1 as MNHEY and CDR2 as SVGAGI.

The count of this clone is one. The chain joins TRBV11-2 to TRBJ2-5; 9 bases are a match to TRBD1. The germline V gene has CDR1 SGHAT and CDR2 FQNNGV. V lost 6 bases to trimming and J lost 5 bases; unmatched junction nucleotides: 10. The CDR3 is 15 amino acids. The CDR3 nucleotides are TGTGCCAGCAGTTCCGGGACAGGGCATATTGAGACCCAGTACTTC. Its protein is CASSSGTGHIETQYF. Full variable domain (missing parts from reference TRBV11-2 and TRBJ2-5): EAGVAQSPRYKIIEKRQSVAFWCNPISGHATLYWYQQILGQGPKLLIQFQNNGVVDDSQLPKDRFSAERLKGVDSTLKIQPAKLEDSAVYLCASSSGTGHIETQYFGPGTRLLVL.

This chain links TRBV7-2 with TRBJ1-1; the D gene is possibly TRBD1 (6 bases). The CDR3 is 15 amino acids. Germline V lookup: CDR1 SGHTA, CDR2 FQGNSA. V lost 0 bases and J 1 base, leaving 9 bases between the germline ends. The CDR3, as DNA: TGTGCCAGCAGCTTAGCGGGGGCCCCGAACACTGAAGCTTTCTTT. This gives the protein CASSLAGAPNTEAFF.

J is TRBJ2-7 and V is TRBV28, with 9 bases aligning to TRBD2. V lost 3 bases to trimming and J lost 0 bases; unmatched junction nucleotides: 6. This CDR3 contains 16 residues. Looked up from germline, CDR1 is MDHEN and CDR2 is SYDVKM. The CDR3 nucleotides read TGTGCCAGCAGTTTGGTACTAGCGGGTACCTCCTACGAGCAGTACTTC. Amino acids: CASSLVLAGTSYEQYF.

V gene TRBV5-6 combines with J gene TRBJ2-7, with 8 bases that match TRBD1. The CDR3 covers 17 residues. Trimming removed 4 bases from V and 0 bases from J; junction bases left unmatched: 12. Germline V lookup: CDR1 SGHDT, CDR2 YYEEEE. The CDR3 is CASSQASTGAYSYEQYF. The CDR3 nucleotides read TGTGCCAGCAGCCAGGCCTCGACAGGGGCCTACTCCTACGAGCAGTACTTC.

The V call is TRBV19, the J call TRBJ2-5; TRBD1 matches 10 bases. This CDR3 contains 15 residues. Looked up from germline, CDR1 is LNHDA and CDR2 is SQIVND (reference sequence). V was pared by 5 bases and J by 5 bases, with 8 bases of the junction left unmatched. The DNA of the CDR3 is TGTGCCAGTAGTGCCCGGGACAGGGGTGGGGAGACCCAGTACTTC. This translates into CASSARDRGGETQYF.

The chain carries TRBV5-4 and TRBJ2-5; D gene ambiguous. Germline CDR1 and CDR2: SGHNT and YYREEE (reference sequence). The CDR3 consists of 17 residues. V was cut by 4 bases and J by 0 bases, with 19 bases left in between. The CDR3 loop reads CASSRPVGMGDQETQYF. The CDR3 nucleotides read TGTGCCAGCAGCAGACCAGTAGGCATGGGCGACCAAGAGACCCAGTACTTC.

This chain joins TRBV4-2 and TRBJ2-2, with TRBD2 as a possible D gene (6 bases). The CDR3 spans 17 residues. V was trimmed by 4 bases and J by 0 bases, leaving 15 bases between them. In germline, CDR1 is LGHNA, CDR2 YNFKEQ. In DNA, the CDR3 is TGTGCCAGCAGCCCCGCGCTAGCGAGATCGAACACCGGGGAGCTGTTTTTT. It yields the protein CASSPALARSNTGELFF.